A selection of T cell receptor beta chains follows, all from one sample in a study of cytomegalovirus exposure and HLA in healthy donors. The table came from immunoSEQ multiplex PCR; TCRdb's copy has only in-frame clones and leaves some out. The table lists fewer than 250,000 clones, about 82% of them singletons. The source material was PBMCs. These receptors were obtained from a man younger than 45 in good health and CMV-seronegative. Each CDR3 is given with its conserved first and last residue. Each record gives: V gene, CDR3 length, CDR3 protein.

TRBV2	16	CASSRPRGVSTYEQYF
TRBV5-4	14	CASAWDRSVGEQYF
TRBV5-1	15	CASSRWTSGEETQYF
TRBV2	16	CAVLGASGVTYNEQFF
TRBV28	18	CASSPGLAGGPTYNEQFF
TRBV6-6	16	CASSYPGQGRSQPQHF
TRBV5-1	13	CASSLELGNTIYF
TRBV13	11	CASSRQETQYF
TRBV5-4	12	CASSVGGAEAFF
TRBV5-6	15	CASSLGGVGRGEQYF
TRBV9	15	CASSVTTGHQETQYF
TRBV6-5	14	CASSSWTGGHEQYF
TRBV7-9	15	CASSLGTGGAETQYF
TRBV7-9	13	CASSLTSGAPQYF
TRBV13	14	CASSTGGTRYEQYF
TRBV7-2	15	CASSFGGAVTDTQYF
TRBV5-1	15	CASSSGTRPTDTQYF
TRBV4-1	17	CASSQGRTGLSGNTIYF
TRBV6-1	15	CASSADRGQTYEQYF
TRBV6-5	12	CASTAGQETQYF
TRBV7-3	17	CASSLNGPGAIGTEAFF
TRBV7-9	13	CASSLSRTDTQYF
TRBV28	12	CASYRVGTEAFF
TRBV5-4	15	CASSLEGTGASVLTF
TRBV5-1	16	CASSLGGGESNYGYTF
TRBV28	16	CASSSPQTPNTGELFF
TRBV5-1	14	CASSLAVGTDTQYF
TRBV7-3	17	CASSTITTGEGADTQYF
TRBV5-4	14	CASAGSTGADTQYF
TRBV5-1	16	CASSLNNMGGEHEQYF
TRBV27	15	CASSLSAGADTEAFF
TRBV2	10	CASINYEQYF
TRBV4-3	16	CASSLDGGLANQPQHF
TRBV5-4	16	CASSLGLAGAHNEQFF
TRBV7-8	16	CASSHGQGGSGNTIYF
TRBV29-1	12	CSVEDRNGGYTF
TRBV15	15	CATSRPGTGRYEQYF
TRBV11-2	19	CASSLDGGRGTRNTDTQYF
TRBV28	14	CASSRGQGLDTQYF
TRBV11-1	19	CASSSPSILEDRSLYEQYF
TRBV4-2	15	CASSQEWDSSYEQYF
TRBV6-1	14	CASSRGSTNYGYTF
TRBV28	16	CASSSGDRVRNQPQHF
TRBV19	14	CASSTAQGVSVLTF
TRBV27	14	CASRLDRAGTEAFF
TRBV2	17	CASSLLGLAGEDREQYF
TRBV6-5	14	CASSLQGSANEQFF
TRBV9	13	CASSVGPQRGYTF
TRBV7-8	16	CASSLLRTGNSYEQYF
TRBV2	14	CASSTGFPGNTIYF
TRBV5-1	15	CASSLTRPSSYEQYF
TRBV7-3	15	CASSLSPASGIQQYF
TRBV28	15	CASSTDRGQQETQYF
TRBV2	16	CASSVPTGTGGYEQYF
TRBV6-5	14	CASSADWTQETQYF